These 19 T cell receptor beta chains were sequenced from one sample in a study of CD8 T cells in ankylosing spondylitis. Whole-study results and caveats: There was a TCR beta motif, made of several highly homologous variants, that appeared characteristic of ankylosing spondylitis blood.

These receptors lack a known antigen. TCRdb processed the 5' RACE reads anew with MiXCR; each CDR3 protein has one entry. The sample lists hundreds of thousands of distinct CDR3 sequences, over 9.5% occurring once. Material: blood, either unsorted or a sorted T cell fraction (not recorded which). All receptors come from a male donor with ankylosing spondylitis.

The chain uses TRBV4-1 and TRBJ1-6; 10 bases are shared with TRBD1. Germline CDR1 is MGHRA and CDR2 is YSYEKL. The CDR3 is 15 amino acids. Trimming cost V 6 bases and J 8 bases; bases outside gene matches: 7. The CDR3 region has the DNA TGCGCCAGCAGAAAGGTGGGGACAGGGGATTCACCCCTCCACTTT. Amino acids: CASRKVGTGDSPLHF.

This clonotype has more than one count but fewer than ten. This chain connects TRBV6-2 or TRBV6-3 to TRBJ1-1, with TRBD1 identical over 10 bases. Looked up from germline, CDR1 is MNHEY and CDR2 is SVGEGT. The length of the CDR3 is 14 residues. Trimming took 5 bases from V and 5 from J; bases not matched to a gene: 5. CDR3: CASSQRQGATEAFF. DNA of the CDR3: TGTGCCAGCAGTCAGAGACAGGGGGCGACTGAAGCTTTCTTT.

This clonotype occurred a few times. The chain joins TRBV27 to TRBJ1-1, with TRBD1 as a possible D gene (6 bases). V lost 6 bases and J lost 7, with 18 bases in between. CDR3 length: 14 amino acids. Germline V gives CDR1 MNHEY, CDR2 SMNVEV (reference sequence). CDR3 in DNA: TGTGCCAGCAGGCTGACAGGCGGGAGGGGTGAAGCTTTCTTT. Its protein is CASRLTGGRGEAFF.

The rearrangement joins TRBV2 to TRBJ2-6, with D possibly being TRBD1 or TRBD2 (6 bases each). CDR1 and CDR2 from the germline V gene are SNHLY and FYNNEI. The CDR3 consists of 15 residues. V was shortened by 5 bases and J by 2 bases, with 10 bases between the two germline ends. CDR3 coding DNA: TGTGCCAGCAGTTGGAGGGGGACTGGGGCCAACGTCCTGACTTTC. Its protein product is CASSWRGTGANVLTF.

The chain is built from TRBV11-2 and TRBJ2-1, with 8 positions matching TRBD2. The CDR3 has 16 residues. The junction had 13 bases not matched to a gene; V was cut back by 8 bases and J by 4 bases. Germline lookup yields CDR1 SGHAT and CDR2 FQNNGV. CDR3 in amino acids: CASGRRLAGLYNEQFF. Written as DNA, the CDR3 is TGTGCCAGCGGCCGTCGTTTAGCGGGGTTATACAATGAGCAGTTCTTC.

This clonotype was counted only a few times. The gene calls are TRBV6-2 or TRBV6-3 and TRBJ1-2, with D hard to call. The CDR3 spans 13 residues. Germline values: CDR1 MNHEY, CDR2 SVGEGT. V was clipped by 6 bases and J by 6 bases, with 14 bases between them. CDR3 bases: TGTGCCAGCAGCCGACGTGTGTCAGATGGCTACACCTTC. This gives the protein CASSRRVSDGYTF.

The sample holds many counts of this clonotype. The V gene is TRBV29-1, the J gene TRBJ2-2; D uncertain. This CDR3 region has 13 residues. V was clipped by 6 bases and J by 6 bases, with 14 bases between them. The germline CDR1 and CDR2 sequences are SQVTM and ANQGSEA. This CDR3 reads CSVGRINAGELFF. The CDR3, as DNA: TGCAGCGTCGGACGGATTAACGCCGGGGAGCTGTTTTTT.

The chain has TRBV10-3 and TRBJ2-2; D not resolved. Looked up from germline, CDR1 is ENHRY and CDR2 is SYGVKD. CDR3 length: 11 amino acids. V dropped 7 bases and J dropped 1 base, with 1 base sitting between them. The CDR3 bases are TGTGCCATCAAGAACACCGGGGAGCTGTTTTTT. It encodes CAIKNTGELFF.

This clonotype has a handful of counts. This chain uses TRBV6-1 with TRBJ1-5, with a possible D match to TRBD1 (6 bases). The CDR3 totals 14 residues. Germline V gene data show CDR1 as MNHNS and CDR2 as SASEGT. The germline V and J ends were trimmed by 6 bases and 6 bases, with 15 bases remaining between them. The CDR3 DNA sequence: TGTGCCAGCAGCCCAGGGGCCGGGGGTCAGCCCCAGCATTTT. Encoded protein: CASSPGAGGQPQHF.

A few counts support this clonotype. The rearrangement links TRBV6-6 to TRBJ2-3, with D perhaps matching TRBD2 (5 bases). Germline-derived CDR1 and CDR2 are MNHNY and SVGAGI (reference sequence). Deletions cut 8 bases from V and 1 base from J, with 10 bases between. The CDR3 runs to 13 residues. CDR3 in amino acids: CASADSRTDTQYF. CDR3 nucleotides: TGTGCCAGCGCGGACTCTCGCACAGATACGCAGTATTTT.

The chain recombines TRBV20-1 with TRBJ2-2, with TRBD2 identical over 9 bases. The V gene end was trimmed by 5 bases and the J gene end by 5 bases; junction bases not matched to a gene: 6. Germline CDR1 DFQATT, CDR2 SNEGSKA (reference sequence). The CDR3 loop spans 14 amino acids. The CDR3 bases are TGCAGTGCTGTTCGCGGGGGGGCGACCGGGGAGCTGTTTTTT. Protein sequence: CSAVRGGATGELFF.

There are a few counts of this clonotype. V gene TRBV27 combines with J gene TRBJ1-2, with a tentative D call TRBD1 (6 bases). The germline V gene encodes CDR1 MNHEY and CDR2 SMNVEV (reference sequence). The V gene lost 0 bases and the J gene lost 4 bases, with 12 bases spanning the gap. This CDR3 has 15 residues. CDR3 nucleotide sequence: TGTGCCAGCAGTTTATCCACCAGGGGTTCCTATGGCTACACCTTC. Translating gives CASSLSTRGSYGYTF.

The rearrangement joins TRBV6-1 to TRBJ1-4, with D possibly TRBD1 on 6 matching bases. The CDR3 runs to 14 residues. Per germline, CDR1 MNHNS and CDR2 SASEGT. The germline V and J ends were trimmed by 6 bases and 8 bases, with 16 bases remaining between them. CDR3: CASSHGQIREKLFF. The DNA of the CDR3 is TGTGCCAGCAGCCACGGACAGATTCGAGAAAAACTGTTTTTT.

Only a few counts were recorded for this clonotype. The CDR3 bases are TGTGCCAGCAGTGGTCAACAGGAGGATCAAGAGACCCAGTACTTC. Its translation: CASSGQQEDQETQYF. The chain joins TRBV6-2 or TRBV6-3 to TRBJ2-5; D might be TRBD1 or TRBD2, each matching 5 bases. This CDR3 is built from 15 residues. The V end was cut by 5 bases, the J end by 2 bases, with 15 bases between. Germline V gene data show CDR1 as MNHEY and CDR2 as SVGEGT.

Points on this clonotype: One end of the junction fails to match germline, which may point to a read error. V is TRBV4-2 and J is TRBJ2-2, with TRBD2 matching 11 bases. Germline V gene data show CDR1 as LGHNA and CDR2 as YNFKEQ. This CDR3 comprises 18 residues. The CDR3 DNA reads TGTGCCAGCAGCCAAGATACTAGCGGGGGCGGGGACACCGGGGAGATGTTTTTT. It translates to CASSQDTSGGGDTGEMFF.

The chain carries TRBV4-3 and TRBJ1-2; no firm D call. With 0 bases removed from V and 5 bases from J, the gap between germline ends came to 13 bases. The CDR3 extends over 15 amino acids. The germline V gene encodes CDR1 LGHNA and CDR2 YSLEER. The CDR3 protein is CASSQDQRVPYGYTF. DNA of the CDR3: TGCGCCAGCAGCCAAGATCAGAGGGTCCCTTATGGCTACACCTTC.

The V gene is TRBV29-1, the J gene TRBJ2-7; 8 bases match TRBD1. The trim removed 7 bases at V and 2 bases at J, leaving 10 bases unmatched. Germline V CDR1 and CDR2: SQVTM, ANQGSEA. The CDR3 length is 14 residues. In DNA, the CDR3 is TGCAGCGGCCCAGACAGGGGTCCTCCCTACGAGCAGTACTTC. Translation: CSGPDRGPPYEQYF.

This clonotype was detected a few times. The CDR3 loop is CASSLWSTSGTEQFF. The CDR3 bases are TGCGCCAGCAGCTTGTGGTCCACTTCGGGTACCGAGCAGTTCTTC. This chain joins TRBV5-1 and TRBJ2-1; no firm D call. Germline CDR1 reads SGHRS; CDR2 reads YFSETQ. The ends were cut back, 1 base at V and 10 bases at J, with 18 bases in the middle. This CDR3 contains 15 residues.

In DNA, the CDR3 is TGTGCCAGTAGTCCACGAGGGAAAATAGCGGGTCTTAATGAGCAGTTCTTC. This sequence encodes CASSPRGKIAGLNEQFF. This chain links TRBV19 with TRBJ2-1, with 7 positions matching TRBD2. CDR1 and CDR2 (germline): LNHDA, SQIVND (reference sequence). V was clipped by 5 bases and J by 7 bases; unmatched bases: 17. The CDR3 is made up of 17 amino acids.